The source of this T cell receptor beta chain is a study of shared clonotypes between healthy human individuals. Study-wide findings and caveats: Larger estimated richness was generally recorded for naive subsets relative to memory subsets. Despite large depth, rarefaction showed incomplete sorted-subset sequencing.

The CDR3 runs to 16 residues. Trimming pared 3 bases from V and 6 bases from J, leaving 18 bases between. Germline-derived CDR1 and CDR2 are SGHAT and FQDESV (reference sequence). How the authors handled the data: With immunoSEQ giving junction-only sequences and no quality scores, filtering differed. Produced via immunoSEQ multiplex PCR; TCRdb's table is partial and in-frame only. The D gene and trimming were derived from the DNA, and the V and J assignments and clone size from that table. The sample consists of about 1.1 million clones, approximately 80% of them appearing once. Note on this clone: Antigen: not known.

This clonotype originated in a man aged 18-30 years in good health. Some clones in this sample may be carry-over from other donors' samples. The sample was memory CD4+ T cells from PBMCs. Sample subset: CD45RA-negative fraction. The chain is built from TRBV11-1 and TRBJ2-1; no clear D gene. CDR3 nucleotide sequence: TGTGCCAGCAGCTTGTTAAGGGCAGGCTTAGGCAATGAGCAGTTCTTC. Protein: CASSLLRAGLGNEQFF.